These T cell receptor beta chains were read from a single sample in a study of T cell responses to AZD1222 COVID-19 vaccine. Repertoires were generated with immunoSEQ multiplex PCR, while TCRdb's copy carries only in-frame clones and drops some. The sample records some 96,000 clones, about nine tenths being singletons. Sequencing was performed on peripheral blood, taken on day 0 of AZD1222 vaccination. These TCRs come from an adult in good health. The CDR3 runs from the conserved cysteine through the conserved F or W. Each record gives: V gene, clone size, J gene, D gene, CDR3 DNA, CDR3 protein. A D gene is named only where the DNA matches it firmly. The listing skips clone size in some rows; elsewhere it reads once, few, many or a size class.

>TRBV5-6|.|TRBJ1-2|TRBD1
TGTGCCAGCAGCTTTCCCCCGCGAGACAGGGTTCACCAAAATGGCTACACCTTC
CASSFPPRDRVHQNGYTF
>TRBV27|.|TRBJ2-7|TRBD1
TGTGCCAGCAGTGGACAGGGGTCCGCCTACGAGCAGTACTTC
CASSGQGSAYEQYF
>TRBV3-1/TRBV3-2|once|TRBJ2-3|TRBD2
TGTGCCACAGGCGGGAGGGCCCAGAGTACGCAGTATTTT
CATGGRAQSTQYF
>TRBV12-3/TRBV12-4|.|TRBJ1-2|.
TGTGCCAGCAATCTGCGGGGGGCTGAGGGCTACACCTTC
CASNLRGAEGYTF
>TRBV7-6|.|TRBJ1-4|.
TGTGCCAGCAGCTTCCCGACAGTGTATAATGAAAAACTGTTTTTT
CASSFPTVYNEKLFF
>TRBV5-1|.|TRBJ2-7|.
TGCGCCAGCAGCTTGGGCAGCGGTGGAGCCTACGAGCAGTACTTC
CASSLGSGGAYEQYF
>TRBV3-1/TRBV3-2|.|TRBJ1-5|.
TGTGCCAGCAGCCAAGACGGTAGCAATCAGCCCCAGCATTTT
CASSQDGSNQPQHF
>TRBV7-9|.|TRBJ2-3|TRBD2
TGTGCCAGCAGCTTAGAGGGGACTAGCGGCACAGATACGCAGTATTTT
CASSLEGTSGTDTQYF
>TRBV5-8|.|TRBJ2-7|.
TGTGCCAGCAGCTTGGGTTTGGAAAGCCCCTACTACGAGCAGTACTTC
CASSLGLESPYYEQYF
>TRBV2|once|TRBJ1-2|TRBD1
TGTGCCAGCCTGTCCCTATCCGGGACAGGTAAGAACTATGGCTACACCTTC
CASLSLSGTGKNYGYTF
>TRBV9|.|TRBJ2-1|TRBD2
TGTGCCAGCAGCGTAGTAGCGGGGTTGAATGAGCAGTTCTTC
CASSVVAGLNEQFF
>TRBV6-5|.|TRBJ1-1|TRBD1
TGTGCCAGCAGTTACGACAGGGGGGGCACTGAAGCTTTCTTT
CASSYDRGGTEAFF
>TRBV9|.|TRBJ1-1|TRBD1
TGTGCCAGCAGCCTCGGGACAGGGAGAACTGAAGCTTTCTTT
CASSLGTGRTEAFF
>TRBV3-1/TRBV3-2|.|TRBJ2-3|.
TGTGCCAGCAGCCAAGCGGCGGTCCAAGATACGCAGTATTTT
CASSQAAVQDTQYF
>TRBV19|.|TRBJ1-6|.
TGTGCCAGTAGTATCGGTGGATATAATTCACCCCTCCACTTT
CASSIGGYNSPLHF
>TRBV12-3/TRBV12-4|.|TRBJ1-1|.
TGTGCCAGCAGGTCGACAGGGAACACTGAAGCTTTCTTT
CASRSTGNTEAFF
>TRBV29-1|.|TRBJ2-5|.
TGCAGCGTTGTAAAGTCTACCCAAGAGACCCAGTACTTC
CSVVKSTQETQYF
>TRBV6-1|.|TRBJ2-3|TRBD2
TGTGCCAGCAGTGAGACTAGCGGGGGGGCAGATACGCAGTATTTT
CASSETSGGADTQYF
>TRBV4-1|.|TRBJ1-5|TRBD1
TGCGCCAGCAGCCAAGAGGCGGGACAGGGGGCTATTCAGCCCCAGCATTTT
CASSQEAGQGAIQPQHF
>TRBV15|.|TRBJ1-5|.
TGTGCCACCAGCAGAGATCAGGTCAGGGCAGGGCGTGGGCAGCCCCAGCATTTT
CATSRDQVRAGRGQPQHF
>TRBV7-2|.|TRBJ2-7|TRBD1
TGTGCCAGCCAAACCGGGACAGACTACGAGCAGTACTTC
CASQTGTDYEQYF
>TRBV7-9|.|TRBJ1-1|.
TGTGCCAGCAGCTCTGCGGGGGTAGGGGGAGGAATGAACACTGAAGCTTTCTTT
CASSSAGVGGGMNTEAFF
>TRBV6-1|.|TRBJ2-7|TRBD2
TGTGCCAGCAGTGAAGAGGTAGCGGGAGGGTACGAGCAGTACTTC
CASSEEVAGGYEQYF
>TRBV6-1|.|TRBJ1-5|TRBD1
TGTGCCAGCAGTGACCTCCCCAGGGGGCCCAATCAGCCCCAGCATTTT
CASSDLPRGPNQPQHF
>TRBV5-6|.|TRBJ2-5|.
TGTGCCAGCAGTCCCGACAGGCAAGAGACCCAGTACTTC
CASSPDRQETQYF
>TRBV7-8|.|TRBJ1-6|TRBD1
TGTGCCAGCAGCTTAGACAGGGGACGTTCACCCCTCCACTTT
CASSLDRGRSPLHF
>TRBV10-3|.|TRBJ1-2|.
TGTGCCATCAGTGAGGTGGGCGGCCCTGCCTATGGCTACACCTTC
CAISEVGGPAYGYTF
>TRBV5-1|.|TRBJ2-7|.
TGCGCCAGCAGCTTGGGCTCAGGGGCGTCGTACGAGCAGTACTTC
CASSLGSGASYEQYF
>TRBV28|.|TRBJ1-1|.
TGTGCCAGCAGTTTTGACCCACCCCACACTGAAGCTTTCTTT
CASSFDPPHTEAFF
>TRBV29-1|once|TRBJ1-2|TRBD1
TGCAGCGTTGAGCAGGGGGCGGGTGGCTACACCTTC
CSVEQGAGGYTF
>TRBV6-5|.|TRBJ1-2|.
TGTGCCAGCAGTTACTCTCCTCAGGGCGGCGGCTACACCTTC
CASSYSPQGGGYTF
>TRBV5-4|.|TRBJ1-1|.
TGTGCCAGCAGCTTGGAGTCATCCCGGACGGCTTTCTTT
CASSLESSRTAFF
>TRBV10-2|.|TRBJ1-1|TRBD1
TGCGCCAGCAGTGAGGCAGGGGGGAGATATGGTACTGAAGCTTTCTTT
CASSEAGGRYGTEAFF
>TRBV7-2|.|TRBJ1-4|.
TGTGCCAGCAGCTTAGGCCTTCAGGCTAATGAAAAACTGTTTTTT
CASSLGLQANEKLFF
>TRBV7-9|.|TRBJ2-7|TRBD1
TGTGCCAGCAGCGACAGGGGCCCCTACGAGCAGTACTTC
CASSDRGPYEQYF
>TRBV6-6|.|TRBJ2-2|.
TGTGCCACCGACTGGGAGACCGGGGAGCTGTTTTTT
CATDWETGELFF
>TRBV19|.|TRBJ2-3|TRBD2
TGTGCCAGTAATGAACGCGGGAGCCTGGCAGATACGCAGTATTTT
CASNERGSLADTQYF
>TRBV5-1|.|TRBJ2-2|.
TGCGCCAGCAGCTTCCCCGGACAACACACCGGGGAGCTGTTTTTT
CASSFPGQHTGELFF
>TRBV7-2|.|TRBJ1-5|.
TGTGCCAGCAGCTTGGGGGTCATCCAGCCCCAGCATTTT
CASSLGVIQPQHF
>TRBV7-7|.|TRBJ2-2|.
TGTGCTAGCAGCTTAGTGGGTTCGGGGGAGCTGTTTTTT
CASSLVGSGELFF
>TRBV6-1|few|TRBJ2-3|TRBD1
TGTGCCAGCAGTGAAAAAACAGGGGGCGCTGGCACAGATACGCAGTATTTT
CASSEKTGGAGTDTQYF
>TRBV6-5|.|TRBJ1-2|TRBD1
TGTGCCAGCAGAGGACAGGGGGGACATGGCTACACCTTC
CASRGQGGHGYTF
>TRBV19|.|TRBJ1-1|TRBD1
TGTGCCAGTAGTATAGTCGCAGGGGGGAACACTGAAGCTTTCTTT
CASSIVAGGNTEAFF
>TRBV27|.|TRBJ1-2|.
TGTGCCAGCAGTTTACGCCCGCAGGGTCTCTTGGGCTACACCTTC
CASSLRPQGLLGYTF
>TRBV19|.|TRBJ1-6|.
TGTGCCAGTCGGGCGTGGACCTTT
CASRAWTF
>TRBV2|.|TRBJ2-2|TRBD2
TGTGCCAGCAGTGAAGTGAGTAGCGGGTCTACCGGGGAGCTGTTTTTT
CASSEVSSGSTGELFF
>TRBV11-2|.|TRBJ1-2|TRBD1
TGTGCCAGCAGCTTAGATCCAGGGGGAATCTATGGCTACACCTTC
CASSLDPGGIYGYTF
>TRBV30|once|TRBJ1-4|.
TGTGCCTGGATCGGCAAGTACCCTAAAAGGGGATCAACTAATGAAAAACTGTTTTTT
CAWIGKYPKRGSTNEKLFF
>TRBV7-9|.|TRBJ1-2|TRBD1
TGTGCCAGCAGCGCCCGGGACAGGGGACCAACGGACTATGGCTACACCTTC
CASSARDRGPTDYGYTF
>TRBV7-9|once|TRBJ2-4|.
TGTGCCAGCAGGGAACCACGGGACAATGGAAACATTCAGTACTTC
CASREPRDNGNIQYF
>TRBV11-2|few|TRBJ2-1|TRBD1
TGTGCCAGCAGCTTAGTTGAGGGGGCTGAGCAGTTCTTC
CASSLVEGAEQFF
>TRBV12-5|.|TRBJ1-2|.
TGTGCTAGTGGTTTGGCGGACTACACCTTC
CASGLADYTF
>TRBV28|.|TRBJ2-3|.
TGTGCCAGCCTTGGGGCTGGGGCTAGCACAGATACGCAGTATTTT
CASLGAGASTDTQYF
>TRBV29-1|.|TRBJ1-2|.
TGCAGCGTTCCTGGCAAACGCAGCTCCTTCTATGGCTACACCTTC
CSVPGKRSSFYGYTF
>TRBV7-7|.|TRBJ2-1|.
TGTGCTAGCAGCTTAGGGGGGGTTGGATTGGATGAGCAGTTCTTC
CASSLGGVGLDEQFF
>TRBV19|once|TRBJ1-2|.
TGTGCCAGTAGTAATCCCGTTACCTACAATGGCTACACCTTC
CASSNPVTYNGYTF
>TRBV7-3|.|TRBJ2-2|.
TGTGCCAGCAGCCCCCAGCCCCTCTACAGGATGAACACCGGGGAGCTGTTTTTT
CASSPQPLYRMNTGELFF
>TRBV28|.|TRBJ1-1|.
TGTGCCAGCAGTTGGACAGTAGTGAACACTGAAGCTTTCTTT
CASSWTVVNTEAFF
>TRBV4-2|.|TRBJ1-2|.
TGTGCCAGCAGCCAAGGCGCGACACCCGAAATTTATGGCTACACCTTC
CASSQGATPEIYGYTF
>TRBV2|.|TRBJ2-1|TRBD2
TGTGCCAGCAGTGAAACTAGCGCGGGTATAGAGCAGTTCTTC
CASSETSAGIEQFF